This paragraph reports one T cell receptor (beta chain). The antigen is undetermined. The data derive from a study of cytomegalovirus exposure and HLA in healthy donors. Background on the study: HLA-typed donors contributed approximately 92 million unique TCRs, which were held in an early data release. General study findings and limits: An assumption of roughly uniform sequencing depth across donors underlay the presence/absence analyses.

The CDR3 is 16 residues long. In germline, CDR1 is KGHSH, CDR2 LQKENI. After removal of 1 base from V and 7 bases from J, the junction contained 11 bases not matched to a gene. A multiplex PCR was run with 60 Vbeta primers and 13 Jbeta primers. TCRdb's copy holds only in-frame clones and misses some; the assay was immunoSEQ multiplex PCR. The table includes 120,000 or so clones, about 73% detected once. The sequencing input was PBMCs. The source of this sequence is a woman aged 25 to 45 in good health and CMV-seronegative. The chain joins TRBV18 to TRBJ1-1, with 8 bases fitting TRBD1. The CDR3 spells CASSPQLQGQGLEAFF. The CDR3 bases are TGTGCCAGCTCACCACAGTTGCAAGGACAGGGTCTTGAAGCTTTCTTT. The full variable domain, its missing parts supplied by reference TRBV18 and TRBJ1-1, is NAGVMQNPRHLVRRRGQEARLRCSPMKGHSHVYWYRQLPEEGLKFMVYLQKENIIDESGMPKERFSAEFPKEGPSILRIQQVVRGDSAAYFCASSPQLQGQGLEAFFGQGTRLTVV.